This T cell receptor (beta chain) was sequenced in a study of cytomegalovirus exposure and HLA in healthy donors. Turning to the study itself: The 95 to 150 validation repertoires were produced on the same platform as the 500 to 800 repertoires of the first cohort. This was reported in a later analysis.

Profiling relied on immunoSEQ multiplex PCR, and the TCRdb table lists in-frame clones only, not all of them. The table has under 140,000 clones, approximately 89% seen once. Separate from the roughly 700-subject first cohort, the roughly 120-subject validation cohort was the one that the donors belonged to. The specimen sequenced was PBMCs. The TCR sequence derives from a woman aged 18-30 years in good health and CMV-seronegative.

CDR3 in amino acids: CASSYPQESYNEQFF. The CDR3 coding sequence is TGTGCCAGCAGTTACCCGCAGGAATCCTACAATGAGCAGTTCTTC. The V and J genes are TRBV6-6 and TRBJ2-1; D is undetermined. Trimming left V 2 bases short and J 1 base short, with 9 bases between. This CDR3 has 15 amino acids. Germline loops: CDR1 MNHNY, CDR2 SVGAGI (reference sequence).